The TCR beta chain described here comes from a study of cytomegalovirus exposure and HLA in healthy donors (dated by TCRdb to 2016 to 2017). About the study as a whole: An earlier analysis of some 500 of the donors reported 250 to 350 Gb of sequence data and about 100 million unique TCR beta sequences from 190 million or so T cells. Roughly 5 DR-DQ haplotypes were handled as single units for association and clustering, since linkage in the cohort was strong. In addition to the first cohort of 650 to 800 subjects, a separate validation cohort of 120 different subjects was used. Of the roughly 410 genotyped donors, 65% to 90% were placed in the genetic ancestry cluster associated with self-reported Caucasian donors. Both class I and class II loci were covered by HLA typing, at four-digit resolution. To study patterns of TCR occurrence, a later analysis re-analyzed previously published TCR beta repertoires from around 660 donors and added high-resolution HLA genotyping. Donor age, sex, ethnicity and CMV serostatus were compiled alongside the repertoire data. The later analysis used no new phenotypic data to find candidate immune exposures, relying instead on TCR beta sequences and their occurrence across donors. Genome-wide SNP genotypes for about 60% of the roughly 670 donors were used in a later genetic analysis, which treated that subset as a discovery cohort. Among about 360 genotyped donors of the cohort, an average of around 240,000 unique TCR beta nucleotide sequences were sequenced per donor, about a sixth of them non-productive. To decide whether each TCR beta V gene segment behaved as functional or pseudogenic, an earlier analysis of over 500 of the donors relied on high-throughput TCR beta sequencing. Every repertoire in the discovery cohort had been generated on one and the same sequencing platform. The number of donors typed differed by locus, with 629-630 for A, B, C, DRB1 and DQB1, over 500 for DQA1, approximately 570 for DPA1, and around 450 for DPB1. To predict cytomegalovirus infection status, the study combined high-throughput TCR immunosequencing, statistical association of individual TCRs with disease status, and machine learning. The T cell repertoires of 666 subjects were profiled by immunosequencing and related to cytomegalovirus serostatus. An early release covering more than 500 HLA-typed donors comprised about 300 gigabases of sequencing data and around 80 million unique TCR sequences. The aim of the study was to test whether cataloging public T cell receptors could identify signatures of past pathogen exposure. Beyond this particular receptor, the publication reports: Linkage disequilibrium might explain the correlated functional status among segregating V segments, but an unknown experimental factor could not be ruled out. The only immune exposure information available for the cohort was CMV serostatus. Strong co-occurrence of HLA alleles, especially DR and DQ, made assigning TCR associations to individual alleles difficult. According to a later analysis, most CMV-associated TCR beta chains appeared to be HLA-restricted, and the HLA associations seemed to be driven largely by CMV exposure. This cohort had only TCR beta chains sequenced, and the lack of alpha or paired-chain data limited which features could be detected. In an earlier analysis of approximately 590 of the donors, most TCR beta V segments appeared in productive rearrangements about 87% or about 30% of the time, broadly matching IMGT annotations. A cluster of highly shared sequence variants was judged likely to represent a technical artifact of the sequencing pipeline. Because some donors lacked HLA typing at each locus, the association tests relied only on the typed subset. Sequencing depth was assumed to be roughly uniform across donors in the presence/absence analyses, though that assumption may not hold. The classifier was reported to diagnose cytomegalovirus status with high specificity and sensitivity in both the original cohort and the validation cohort. A later genetic analysis associated a missense DCLRE1C variant with V-gene and J-gene trimming of TCR beta chains, and an independent cohort replicated the association. In the study, some 160 TCR beta chains were listed as associated with cytomegalovirus. Specific HLA alleles were associated with 15,000 to 20,000 TCR beta sequences at a false discovery rate of 0.05 in a later analysis. In a later analysis, several top co-occurrence clusters were reported to appear linked to parvovirus B19, influenza, CMV and Epstein-Barr virus. It was suggested by the authors that the approach could potentially be generalized to other disease states and immunological phenotypes. A further reported finding was that TCR beta sequences accurately predicted the HLA-A and HLA-B alleles for most subjects in the first cohort. A later analysis found that HLA-associated TCR beta chains were more clonally expanded and had lower generation probabilities than equally common non-associated chains. A later genetic analysis reported fewer N-insertions in productive TCRs among donors in an Asian-associated ancestry cluster than the roughly 720-donor mean. In vitro tests confirmed that a few of the cytomegalovirus-associated TCR beta chains recognize cytomegalovirus antigens. The earlier analysis of around 600 of the donors excluded roughly 17 rarely observed V segments, including chromosome 9 orphons, because counts were too low. Across donors, most TCR sequences were observed very rarely, whereas some public TCRs were present in many individuals. Some IMGT-functional V segments, including TRBV6-2 and TRBV6-3, could not be told apart with the 87-base-pair reads, so those segments were excluded. A later analysis found that TCR association rates varied across HLA loci, with DRB1 alleles showing the most associated TCRs and HLA-C alleles the fewest.

Points on this clone: The antigen it binds to is not known. The record has no base qualities; no much larger clone is one base away.

CDR1 is given as SEHNR and CDR2 as FQNEAQ, both from the germline V gene (reference sequence). V was cut back by 8 bases and J by 2 bases, leaving a gap of 15 bases between them. Counted from cysteine to phenylalanine, this CDR3 has 14 amino acids. The only DNA kept is the CDR3, 42 bases in frame from the first base. The cohort consisted of 666 healthy bone marrow donors. Cohort members were all nominally healthy when sampled, although unrecorded immune exposures were likely present. The donor tested CMV seropositive and was one of the 289 seropositive cohort members. A peripheral blood sample was collected from each donor, and TCR beta sequencing was performed on peripheral blood mononuclear cells. The Qiagen DNeasy Blood Extraction Kit was used to extract genomic DNA from the blood cell samples. The library was generated by the immunoSEQ multiplex PCR assay. For the multiplex PCR, a mixture combining 60 forward primers for TCR Vbeta segments and 13 reverse primers for TCR Jbeta segments was used. A multiplex PCR assay on genomic DNA amplified the CDR3 region of rearranged TCR beta genes. The amplified TCR beta libraries were sequenced on the Illumina HiSeq System as 87-base-pair reads. As for how the authors treated the data: A later analysis tallied roughly 76 million unique TCR beta chains across the 666 repertoires, and some 12 million of those chains were shared by two or more donors. A nearest-neighbor algorithm error-corrected the raw reads and collapsed the reads into unique sequences, merging closely related sequences to remove PCR and sequencing errors. To assign V, D and J gene segments, CDR3 sequences were aligned to IMGT reference sequences. For a sequence to be retained, a match of at least six nucleotides to both a V gene segment and a J gene segment was required. Rearrangements were classified as productive when the CDR3 lacked stop codons and remained in frame with V and J, and all other rearrangements were classified as non-productive. Following IMGT convention, CDR3 was defined as the stretch from the second conserved V-encoded cysteine up to the conserved J-encoded phenylalanine. The earlier analysis of about 570 of the donors excluded any sequence lacking an unambiguous match to a single V gene segment. An earlier analysis of 500 to 700 of the donors classified V segments as functional when productive rearrangements were above 56.7% and as segregating when the standard deviation between donors was above 5%. A statistical classification framework was developed to diagnose cytomegalovirus status using the catalog of TCR beta chain sequences. A later analysis assigned V and J genes by comparing TCR nucleotide sequences with IMGT/GENE-DB human TR gene sequences. In a later analysis, CDR3 sequences and most-parsimonious VDJ recombination scenarios were assigned using the TCRdist pipeline. In a later analysis, every TCR beta chain was defined by the combination of its CDR3 amino acid sequence and its V-gene family, and reads without a unique V-gene family were dropped. To address suspected cross-contamination and a sequencing artifact, a later analysis removed several hundred highly shared, low-generation-probability nucleotide sequences. A later analysis calculated a clonal expansion index for each public chain from normalized within-repertoire ranks of inferred template counts. Generation probabilities in a later analysis came from a VDJ recombination model fitted to out-of-frame rearrangements, and those results were checked against IGoR. In a later analysis, TCR-TCR, TCR-HLA and TCR-CMV co-occurrence was scored with hypergeometric tests, and a repertoire-size bias correction was applied to TCR pairs. In a later analysis, false discovery rates were estimated by permuting HLA or CMV assignments 20 times. In a later analysis, co-occurring TCRs were grouped with DBSCAN, and TCRdist sequence similarity was added when clustering was performed within HLA-allele-positive subsets. For co-occurrence clustering, repertoires with fewer than 30,000 or more than 120,000 public chains were excluded, along with 5 or 6 repertoires with anomalous nucleotide sharing. The clones in this table, taken by TCRdb from immuneACCESS, are in-frame only. Not every clone is retained; where verified, under half of the shortfall comes from an unresolved V gene, and the cause of the rest is unknown. V, J and clone size derive from that table, while D and trimming were established from the DNA sequence. The sample table records about 40,000 clones; roughly 64% of these occur just once. Of the sample, 12% is held by the ten largest clones.

Recombination joined TRBV7-9 with TRBJ1-2; too little of a D gene remains to name it. Input material: PBMCs. This clonotype was sampled from a man in his 60s in good health and CMV-seropositive. CDR3 sequence: CASGGQGLNYGYTF. The DNA sequence is given as TGTGCCAGCGGCGGGCAAGGCCTCAACTATGGCTACACCTTC.